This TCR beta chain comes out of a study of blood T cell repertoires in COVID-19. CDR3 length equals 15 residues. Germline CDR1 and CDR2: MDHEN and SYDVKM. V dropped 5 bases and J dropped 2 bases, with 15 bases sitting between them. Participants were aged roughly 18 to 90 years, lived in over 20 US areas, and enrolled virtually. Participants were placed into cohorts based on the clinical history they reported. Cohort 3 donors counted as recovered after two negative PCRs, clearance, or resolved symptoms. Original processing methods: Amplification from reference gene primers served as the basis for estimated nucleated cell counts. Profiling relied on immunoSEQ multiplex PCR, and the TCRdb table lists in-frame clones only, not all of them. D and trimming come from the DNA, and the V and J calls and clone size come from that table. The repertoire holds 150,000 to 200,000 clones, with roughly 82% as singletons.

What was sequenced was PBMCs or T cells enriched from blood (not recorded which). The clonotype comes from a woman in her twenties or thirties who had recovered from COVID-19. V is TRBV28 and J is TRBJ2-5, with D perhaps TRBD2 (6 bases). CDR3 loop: CASSAPSVEQETQYF. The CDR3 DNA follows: TGTGCCAGCAGTGCTCCTAGCGTGGAGCAAGAGACCCAGTACTTC.